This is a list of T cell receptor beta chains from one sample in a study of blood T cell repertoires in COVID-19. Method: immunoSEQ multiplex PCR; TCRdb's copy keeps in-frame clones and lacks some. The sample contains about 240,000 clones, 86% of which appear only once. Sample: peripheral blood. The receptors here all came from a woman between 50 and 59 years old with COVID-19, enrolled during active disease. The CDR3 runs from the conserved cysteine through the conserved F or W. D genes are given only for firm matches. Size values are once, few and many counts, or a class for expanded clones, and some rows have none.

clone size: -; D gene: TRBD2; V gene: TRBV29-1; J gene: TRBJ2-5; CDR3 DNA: TGCAGCGTTGATAGTGGGACTAGCGGGGTCCTGGTAGAGACCCAGTACTTC; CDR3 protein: CSVDSGTSGVLVETQYF
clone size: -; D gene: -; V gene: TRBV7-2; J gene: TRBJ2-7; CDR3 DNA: TGTGCCAGCAGCCCGGACTGGGGCTCCTACGAGCAGTACTTC; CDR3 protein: CASSPDWGSYEQYF
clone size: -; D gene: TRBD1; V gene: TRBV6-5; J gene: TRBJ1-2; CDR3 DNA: TGTGCCAGCTCGATCGAACAGGGGGCGTCCGGCTACACCTTC; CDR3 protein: CASSIEQGASGYTF
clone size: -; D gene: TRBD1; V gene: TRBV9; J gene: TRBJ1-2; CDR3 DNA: TGTGCCAGCAGCGTTGACAGGGGGTATGGCTACACCTTC; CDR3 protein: CASSVDRGYGYTF
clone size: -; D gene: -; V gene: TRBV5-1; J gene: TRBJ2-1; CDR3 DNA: TGCGCCAGCCGGGACACTCACAATGAGCAGTTCTTC; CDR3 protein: CASRDTHNEQFF
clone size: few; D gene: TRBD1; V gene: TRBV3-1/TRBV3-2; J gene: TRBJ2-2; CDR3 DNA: TGTGCCAGCAGCCTCTCCCGGGACAGGGGGCGTCTAGGGGAGCTGTTTTTT; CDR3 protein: CASSLSRDRGRLGELFF
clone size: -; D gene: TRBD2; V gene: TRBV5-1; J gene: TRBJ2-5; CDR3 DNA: TGCGCCAGCAGCAGTAGCGGGGGGGCCCATCGGGAGACCCAGTACTTC; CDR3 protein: CASSSSGGAHRETQYF
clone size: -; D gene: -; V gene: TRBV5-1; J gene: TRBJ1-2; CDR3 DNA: TGCGCCAGCAGAGTCCCGGCAGGAAACTATGGCTACACCTTC; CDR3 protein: CASRVPAGNYGYTF
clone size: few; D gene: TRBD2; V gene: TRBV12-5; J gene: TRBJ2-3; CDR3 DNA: TGTGCTAGTGGTTCCGGACTAGCGGGGGGCACAGATACGCAGTATTTT; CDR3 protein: CASGSGLAGGTDTQYF
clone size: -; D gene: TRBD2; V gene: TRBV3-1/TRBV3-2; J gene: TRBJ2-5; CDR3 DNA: TGTGCCAGCAGTTATAGCGGGGGGGCCAGGGAGACCCAGTACTTC; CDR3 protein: CASSYSGGARETQYF
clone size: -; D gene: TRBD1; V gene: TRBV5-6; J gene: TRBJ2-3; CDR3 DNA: TGTGCCAGCAGCAAGCCGGGACAGGGCACAGATACGCAGTATTTT; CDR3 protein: CASSKPGQGTDTQYF
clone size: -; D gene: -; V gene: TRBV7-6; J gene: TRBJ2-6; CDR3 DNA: TGTGCCAGCAGCTCAACCCGCGGCCCTGGGGCCAACGTCCTGACTTTC; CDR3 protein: CASSSTRGPGANVLTF
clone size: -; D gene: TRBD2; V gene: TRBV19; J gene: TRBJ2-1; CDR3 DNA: TGTGCCAGTAGTAAATTGACTAGCGGGGGGCCCAGAATTTACAATGAGCAGTTCTTC; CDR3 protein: CASSKLTSGGPRIYNEQFF
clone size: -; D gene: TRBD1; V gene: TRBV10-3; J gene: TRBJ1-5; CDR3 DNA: TGTGCCACCCAGACAGGGGGGGGTTCCAATCAGCCCCAGCATTTT; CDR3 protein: CATQTGGGSNQPQHF
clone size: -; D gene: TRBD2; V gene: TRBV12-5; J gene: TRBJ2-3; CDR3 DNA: TGTGCTAGTGGTTTGGTAAGATTGATAGCGGGGGCGACGGGGGATACGCAGTATTTT; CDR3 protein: CASGLVRLIAGATGDTQYF
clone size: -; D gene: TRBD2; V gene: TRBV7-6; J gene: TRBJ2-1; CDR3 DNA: TGTGCCAGCAGCCTCCGCGGGGGGCCCTCCTACAATGAGCAGTTCTTC; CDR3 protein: CASSLRGGPSYNEQFF
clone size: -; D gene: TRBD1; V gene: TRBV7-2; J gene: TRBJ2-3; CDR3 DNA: TGTGCCAGCAGCACGCAGGGGGCGTTGACAGATACGCAGTATTTT; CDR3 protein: CASSTQGALTDTQYF
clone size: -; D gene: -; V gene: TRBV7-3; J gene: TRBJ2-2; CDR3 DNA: TGTGCCAGCAGCTTTGTACGGACCGGGGAGCTGTTTTTT; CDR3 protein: CASSFVRTGELFF
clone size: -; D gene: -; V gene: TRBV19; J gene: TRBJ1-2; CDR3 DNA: TGTGCCAGTACCCTAACAACAGGGTACAGTGGCTACACCTTC; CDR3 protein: CASTLTTGYSGYTF
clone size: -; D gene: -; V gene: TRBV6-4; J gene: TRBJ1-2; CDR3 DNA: TGTGCCAGCATTCAACCGGGGGGGGATGGCTACACCTTC; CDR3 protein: CASIQPGGDGYTF
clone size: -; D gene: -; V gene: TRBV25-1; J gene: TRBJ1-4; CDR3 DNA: TGTGCCAGCAGTGAATGGGGGGGTTACGAAAAACTGTTTTTT; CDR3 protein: CASSEWGGYEKLFF
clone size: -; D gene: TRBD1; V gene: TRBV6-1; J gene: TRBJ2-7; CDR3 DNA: TGTGCCAGCAGTGATTACGGGACAGCCCCCGAGCAGTACTTC; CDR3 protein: CASSDYGTAPEQYF
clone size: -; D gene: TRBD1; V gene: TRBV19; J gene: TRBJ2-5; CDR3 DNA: TGTGCCAGTAGTATAGATGGGACAGACAACCAAGAGACCCAGTACTTC; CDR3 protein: CASSIDGTDNQETQYF
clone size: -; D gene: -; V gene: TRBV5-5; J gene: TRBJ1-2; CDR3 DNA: TGTGCCAGCAGGGGGGCAGATGTTAGTCCTAACTATGGCTACACCTTC; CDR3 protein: CASRGADVSPNYGYTF
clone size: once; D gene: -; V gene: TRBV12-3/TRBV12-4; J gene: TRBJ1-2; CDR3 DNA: TGTGCCAGCAGCTTCCAGGGGAGCTATGGCTACACCTTC; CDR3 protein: CASSFQGSYGYTF
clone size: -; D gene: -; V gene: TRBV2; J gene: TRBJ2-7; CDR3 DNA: TGTGCCAGCAGGGAGGGACCCTTCTACGAGCAGTACTTC; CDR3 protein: CASREGPFYEQYF
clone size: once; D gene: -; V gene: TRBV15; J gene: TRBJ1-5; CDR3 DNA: TGTGCCACCAGCTCCCGAGCGCCAGGGGCGGGTCAGCCCCAGCATTTT; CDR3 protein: CATSSRAPGAGQPQHF
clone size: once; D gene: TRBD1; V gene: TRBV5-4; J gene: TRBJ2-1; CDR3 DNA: TGTGCCAGCAGTCGAACCGGGACAGGGGTCGGTGAGCAGTTCTTC; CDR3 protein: CASSRTGTGVGEQFF
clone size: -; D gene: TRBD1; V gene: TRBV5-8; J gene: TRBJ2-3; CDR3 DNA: TGTGCCAGCAGCTCCGGGACAGCTAGCACAGATACGCAGTATTTT; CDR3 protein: CASSSGTASTDTQYF
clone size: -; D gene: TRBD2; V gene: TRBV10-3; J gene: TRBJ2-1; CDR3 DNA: TGTGCCATCAGCCAAACCGGGACTAGCGGGGGCAATGAGCAGTTCTTC; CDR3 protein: CAISQTGTSGGNEQFF
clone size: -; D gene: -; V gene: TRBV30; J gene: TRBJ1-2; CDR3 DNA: TGTGCCTGGAGTGGTCAGGGATTCTATGGCTACACCTTC; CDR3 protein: CAWSGQGFYGYTF
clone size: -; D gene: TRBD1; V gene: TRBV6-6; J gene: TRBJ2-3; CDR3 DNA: TGTGCCAGCAGTTTGGGACAGGGGGCGGGGGATACGCAGTATTTT; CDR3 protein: CASSLGQGAGDTQYF
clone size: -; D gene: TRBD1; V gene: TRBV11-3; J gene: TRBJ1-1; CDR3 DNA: TGTGCCAGCAACGACAGGGGACTCACTGAAGCTTTCTTT; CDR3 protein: CASNDRGLTEAFF
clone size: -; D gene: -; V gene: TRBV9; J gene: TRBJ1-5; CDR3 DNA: TGTGCCAGGGTATCCTCAGGGAAGGTAATTGGTCAGCCCCAGCATTTT; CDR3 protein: CARVSSGKVIGQPQHF
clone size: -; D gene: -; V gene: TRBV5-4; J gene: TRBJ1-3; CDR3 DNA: TGTGCCAGCAGCTTGGCGGGGTCTGGAAACACCATATATTTT; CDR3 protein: CASSLAGSGNTIYF
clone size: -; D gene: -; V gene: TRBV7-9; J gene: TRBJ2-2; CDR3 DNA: TGTGCCAGCAGCTCGGGACTCTTTGGGGCCGGGGAGCTGTTTTTT; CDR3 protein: CASSSGLFGAGELFF